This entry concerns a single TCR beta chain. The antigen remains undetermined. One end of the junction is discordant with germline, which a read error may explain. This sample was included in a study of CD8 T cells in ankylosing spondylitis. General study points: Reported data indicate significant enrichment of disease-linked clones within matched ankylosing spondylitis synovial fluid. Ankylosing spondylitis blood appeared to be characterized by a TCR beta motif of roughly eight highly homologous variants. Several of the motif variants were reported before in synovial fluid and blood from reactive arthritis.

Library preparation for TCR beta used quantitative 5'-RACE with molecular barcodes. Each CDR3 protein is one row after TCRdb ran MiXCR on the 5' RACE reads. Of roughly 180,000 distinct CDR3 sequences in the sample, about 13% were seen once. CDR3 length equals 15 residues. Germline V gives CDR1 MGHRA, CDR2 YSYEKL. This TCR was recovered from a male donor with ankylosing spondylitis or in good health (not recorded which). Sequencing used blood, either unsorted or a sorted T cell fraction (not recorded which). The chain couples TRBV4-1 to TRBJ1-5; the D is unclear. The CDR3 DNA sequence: TGCGCCAGCAGTCAAGGGTCGGGAGGAAATCAGCCCCAGCATTTT. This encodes CASSQGSGGNQPQHF.